This T cell receptor (beta chain) was captured by sequencing in a study of T cell responses to AZD1222 COVID-19 vaccine. In the study overall: Pooled together were second doses at about 4 or about 12 weeks. Regarding the study as a whole: Baseline antibody screening turned up just a handful of seropositive AZD1222 recipients. Spike-specific TCR depth and breadth grew after two AZD1222 doses.

Only in-frame clones appear in the TCRdb table, and some are missing; sequencing was by immunoSEQ multiplex PCR. The sample has 100,000 to 150,000 clones, approximately 83% seen once. V shed 0 bases, J shed 11 bases, and the junction held 10 bases outside the gene matches. CDR1 is SGHAT and CDR2 is FQNNGV in the germline V gene. There are 16 residues in the CDR3. Of note for this clone: Its antigen is currently unknown.

The specimen was peripheral blood, collected on day 0 of AZD1222 vaccination. The rearrangement links TRBV11-2 to TRBJ1-6, with 7 nucleotides matching TRBD1. The TCR was taken from an adult in good health. The CDR3 DNA follows: TGTGCCAGCAGCTTAGATCGGACAGGCCTTCGGACACCCCTCCACTTT. It is translated as CASSLDRTGLRTPLHF.